The source of this TCR beta chain is a study of T cells expressing NK-cell markers. Study-wide context: It was sorted CD3+CD56+NKG2C+, CD3+CD56+NKG2C- and CD3+CD56-NKG2C+ T cells that supplied the TCR beta repertoires.

TCRdb reprocessed the 5' RACE reads, keeping one entry per CDR3 protein, no DNA. The specimen's table records about 180,000 distinct CDR3 sequences. CDR3 length: 15 residues. Germline CDR1 LNHDA, CDR2 SQIVND (reference sequence). V is TRBV19 and J is TRBJ1-1. The sequenced sample consisted of blood T cells: a sorted CD56 or NKG2C T cell subset, CD4+ or CD8+ T cells, or bulk PBMC T cells (not recorded which). This TCR was sampled from a woman between 18 and 70 years old in good health. CDR3 protein: CASSPDEGWNTEAFF.